The clone carrying this T cell receptor beta chain was found a few times. Indicated treatment: randomized to nivolumab then ipilimumab (arm A) or the reverse (arm B). No patient had prior DNA-damaging chemotherapy. Sorted cells were live CD3+CD8+, lacking CD19 and CD56, from PBMCs. This specimen belongs to a study of sequential checkpoint blockade in melanoma. Study context: Patients were randomized 1:1 to nivolumab-then-ipilimumab or ipilimumab-then-nivolumab first-line. Each arm's sequence ended with maintenance nivolumab.

V was cut by 1 base and J by 5 bases, with 12 bases left in between. Germline CDR1 reads LGHNA; CDR2 reads YNFKEQ. The CDR3 length is 14 residues. The assay was immunoSEQ multiplex PCR, and TCRdb's table has in-frame clones only and misses some. Among some 10,000 clones listed, about 80% were seen once. Sequences were derived from CD8+ T cells sorted from blood (inferred from file names), sampled from a patient given nivolumab and ipilimumab in sequence. The chain has TRBV4-2 and TRBJ2-7, with D possibly TRBD2 on 5 matching bases. This clonotype was obtained from a human donor with melanoma. DNA for the CDR3: TGTGCCAGCAGCCAAGTGGCCGGGCGGGACGAGCAGTACTTC. Residues: CASSQVAGRDEQYF.